Many counts were recorded for the clone carrying this TCR beta chain. Its antigen is currently unknown. These data originate in a study of regulatory T cells in long-lasting Graves disease. Findings of the study overall: Favored usage of TRBV28, TRBJ1-2 and TRBJ2-5 was recorded in persistent disease. The study found persistent patients shared more public clonotypes (approximately 2,700) than new patients (about 1,000).

The germline V gene encodes CDR1 GTSNPN and CDR2 SVGIG (reference sequence). This CDR3 is built from 16 residues. Trimming took off 4 bases at V and 7 bases at J, with 20 bases between the two ends. Time point specified: newly diagnosed GD, antithyroid drugs for less than 3 months. From RNA extracted from PBMCs, the TCR library was made. Library construction for TCR beta used iRepertoire HTBI primers and Arm-PCR of CDR3 regions. TCRdb reanalysed the multiplex PCR reads using MiXCR and keeps one entry per CDR3 protein. The sample carries approximately 300,000 distinct CDR3 sequences, over 15% recorded once.

Sample: peripheral blood mononuclear cells (PBMCs), taken at new diagnosis, from a patient treated with antithyroid drugs. The rearrangement joins TRBV30 to TRBJ1-6, with D perhaps TRBD1 (5 bases). The TCR was taken from a female donor with Graves disease. The DNA for the CDR3 is TGTGCCTGGACCGACTTCGGGGGGGGGACCAATTCACCCCTCCACTTT. Amino acids: CAWTDFGGGTNSPLHF.